Listed here is a single T cell receptor beta chain. Here immunoSEQ multiplex PCR was the method, and the copy in TCRdb shows in-frame clones only, minus some. The sample lists about 310,000 clones, about 87% occurring once. The data derive from a study of blood T cell repertoires in COVID-19. This CDR3 has 13 amino acids. CDR1 SGHTA and CDR2 FQGNSA come from the germline V gene. The ends lost 5 bases at V and 6 bases at J; junction bases unmatched: 5. Two consecutive negative NP/OP PCR tests, clearance, or resolved symptoms defined Cohort 3 recovery. Sequencing was carried out using PBMCs or T cells enriched from blood (not recorded which). The rearrangement uses TRBV7-2 and TRBJ2-7, with 9 bases that match TRBD1. The sequence was collected from a woman aged 18 to 35 who had recovered from COVID-19. Here the CDR3 DNA reads TGTGCCAGCAGCAGGGACAGGGAAGGCGAGCAGTACTTC. As protein: CASSRDREGEQYF.